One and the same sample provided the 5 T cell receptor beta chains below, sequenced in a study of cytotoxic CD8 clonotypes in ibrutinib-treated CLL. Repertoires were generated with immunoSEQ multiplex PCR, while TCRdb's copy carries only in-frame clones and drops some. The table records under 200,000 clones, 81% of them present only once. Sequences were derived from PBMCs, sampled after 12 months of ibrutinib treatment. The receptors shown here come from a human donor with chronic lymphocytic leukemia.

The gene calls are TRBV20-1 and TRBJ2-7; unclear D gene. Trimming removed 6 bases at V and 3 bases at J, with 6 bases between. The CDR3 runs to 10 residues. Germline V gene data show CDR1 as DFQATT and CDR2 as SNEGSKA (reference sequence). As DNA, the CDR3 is TGCAGTGCCAAAGTCTACGAGCAGTACTTC. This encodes CSAKVYEQYF.

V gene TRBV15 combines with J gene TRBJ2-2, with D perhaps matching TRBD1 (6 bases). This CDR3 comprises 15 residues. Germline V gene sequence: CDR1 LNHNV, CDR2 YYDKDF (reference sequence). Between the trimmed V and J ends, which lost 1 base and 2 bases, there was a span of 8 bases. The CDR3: CATSRVGHNTGELFF. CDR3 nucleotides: TGTGCCACCAGCAGAGTGGGACACAACACCGGGGAGCTGTTTTTT.

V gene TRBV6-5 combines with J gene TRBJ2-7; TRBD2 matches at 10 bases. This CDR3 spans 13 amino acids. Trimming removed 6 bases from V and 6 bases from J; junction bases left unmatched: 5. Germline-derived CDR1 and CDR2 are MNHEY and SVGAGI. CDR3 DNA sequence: TGTGCCAGCAGAATAGCGGGAGGCTCCGAGCAGTACTTC. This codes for CASRIAGGSEQYF.

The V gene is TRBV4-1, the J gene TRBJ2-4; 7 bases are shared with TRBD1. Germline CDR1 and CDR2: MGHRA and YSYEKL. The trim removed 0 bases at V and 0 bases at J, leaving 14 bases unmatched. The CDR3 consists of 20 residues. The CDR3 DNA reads TGCGCCAGCAGCCAAGAGATGATTAGACGACAGGGTCCAGCCAAAAACATTCAGTACTTC. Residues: CASSQEMIRRQGPAKNIQYF.

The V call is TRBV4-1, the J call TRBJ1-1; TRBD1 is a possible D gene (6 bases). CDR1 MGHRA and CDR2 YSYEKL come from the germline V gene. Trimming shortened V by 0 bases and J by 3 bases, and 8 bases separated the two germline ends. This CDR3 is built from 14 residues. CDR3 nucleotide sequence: TGCGCCAGCAGCCAAGAAGGGGGTCACACTGAAGCTTTCTTT. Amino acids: CASSQEGGHTEAFF.